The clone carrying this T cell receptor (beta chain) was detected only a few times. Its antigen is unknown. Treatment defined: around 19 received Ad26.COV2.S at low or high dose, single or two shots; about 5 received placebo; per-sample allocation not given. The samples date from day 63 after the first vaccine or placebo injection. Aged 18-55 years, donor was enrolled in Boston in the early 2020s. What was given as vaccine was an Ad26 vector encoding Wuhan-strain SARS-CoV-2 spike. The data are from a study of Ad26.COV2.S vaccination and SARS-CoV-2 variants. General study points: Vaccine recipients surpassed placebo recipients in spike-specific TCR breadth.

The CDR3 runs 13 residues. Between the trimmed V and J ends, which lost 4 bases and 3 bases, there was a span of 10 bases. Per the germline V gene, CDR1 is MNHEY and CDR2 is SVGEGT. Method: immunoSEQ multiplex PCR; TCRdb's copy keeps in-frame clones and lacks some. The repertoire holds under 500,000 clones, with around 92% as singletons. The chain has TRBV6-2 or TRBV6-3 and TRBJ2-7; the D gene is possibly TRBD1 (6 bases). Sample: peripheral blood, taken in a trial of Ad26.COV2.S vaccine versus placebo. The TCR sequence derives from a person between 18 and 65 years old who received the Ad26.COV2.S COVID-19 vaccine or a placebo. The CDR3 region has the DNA TGTGCCAGCAGTTTGAGGGACAACTACGAGCAGTACTTC. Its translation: CASSLRDNYEQYF.